The rows below give T cell receptor beta chains drawn from one sample of a study of T-cell memory formation after mild COVID-19. TCRdb ran MiXCR on the 5' RACE reads and lists one entry per CDR3 protein. The repertoire holds fewer than 500,000 distinct CDR3 sequences, with around 25% as singletons. The sequenced material came from PBMCs or a T cell subset sorted from them (not recorded which). The origin of the receptors is an adult woman who had mild COVID-19 (a few samples of this study predate the infection). Cell type and time point are not known. CDR3s include the opening cysteine and the closing phenylalanine or tryptophan. A D gene is named only where the DNA matches it firmly. Only part of the rows carry a size: once, few, many, or a class if the clone is expanded.

-	TRBV12-3/TRBV12-4	TRBJ2-3	TRBD1	CASRHGTGYTDTQYF	TGTGCCAGCAGACATGGGACAGGATACACAGATACGCAGTATTTT
few	TRBV9	TRBJ1-6	-	CASSRGGQLNSPLHF	TGTGCCAGCAGCCGGGGGGGGCAGCTGAATTCACCCCTCCACTTT
many	TRBV12-3/TRBV12-4	TRBJ1-1	-	CASSFSLNTEAFF	TGTGCCAGCAGTTTCTCTTTGAACACTGAAGCTTTCTTT
-	TRBV10-3	TRBJ2-7	-	CAISPGPRGEQYF	TGTGCCATCAGCCCGGGACCTCGTGGCGAGCAGTACTTC
few	TRBV2	TRBJ1-2	-	CASRGPTTNYGYTF	TGTGCCAGCAGGGGCCCTACCACCAACTATGGCTACACCTTC
few	TRBV7-6	TRBJ2-3	-	CASSFSGERAEDTQYF	TGTGCCAGCTCCTTCTCCGGCGAGCGGGCCGAGGATACGCAGTATTTT
many	TRBV5-1	TRBJ2-7	TRBD1	CASRTGVGEQYF	TGCGCCAGCAGGACAGGGGTAGGGGAGCAGTACTTC
-	TRBV20-1	TRBJ1-2	-	CSAFFTRDHYGYTF	TGCAGTGCTTTCTTTACCAGGGATCACTATGGCTACACCTTC
few	TRBV5-1	TRBJ2-7	-	CASSPMTGTYEQYF	TGCGCCAGCAGCCCTATGACGGGGACCTACGAGCAGTACTTC
-	TRBV12-3/TRBV12-4	TRBJ1-1	TRBD1	CASRRDRVGSEAFF	TGTGCCAGCAGACGGGACAGGGTTGGGTCTGAAGCTTTCTTT
-	TRBV4-2	TRBJ2-3	-	CASSQDPTGRTDTQYF	TGTGCCAGCAGCCAGGATCCGACAGGCCGCACAGATACGCAGTATTTT
few	TRBV5-5	TRBJ2-7	-	CASSLNGRGPTYEQYF	TGTGCCAGCAGCTTGAACGGGCGGGGGCCAACCTACGAGCAGTACTTC
-	TRBV11-3	TRBJ1-4	-	CASSTDSDSLNEKLFF	TGTGCCAGCAGCACCGATTCGGACAGCCTCAATGAAAAACTGTTTTTT
-	TRBV3-1	TRBJ2-3	-	CASSVSREKDTQYF	TGTGCCAGCAGCGTCAGTAGGGAGAAAGATACGCAGTATTTT
-	TRBV19	TRBJ2-1	-	CASSSRRLYNEQFF	TGTGCCAGTAGTAGCCGGCGACTCTACAATGAGCAGTTCTTC
few	TRBV13	TRBJ1-1	TRBD1	CASSFPGQGFLEAFF	TGTGCCAGCAGCTTTCCGGGACAGGGTTTTCTAGAAGCTTTCTTT
-	TRBV6-1	TRBJ2-2	-	CASRLSGGRTGELFF	TGTGCCAGCAGGCTATCCGGGGGTCGGACCGGGGAGCTGTTTTTT
-	TRBV12-3/TRBV12-4	TRBJ2-1	-	CASSSPLTFFSYNEQFF	TGTGCCAGCAGTTCACCGCTGACTTTCTTCTCCTACAATGAGCAGTTCTTC
few	TRBV27	TRBJ1-1	TRBD1	CASSLQGGSEAFF	TGTGCCAGCAGTTTACAGGGGGGGTCTGAAGCTTTCTTT
few	TRBV29-1	TRBJ2-7	TRBD2	CSVRGLAGVYEQYF	TGCAGCGTTAGGGGACTAGCGGGAGTATACGAGCAGTACTTC
-	TRBV10-3	TRBJ2-1	TRBD1	CAISDGTGTDEQFF	TGTGCCATCAGTGATGGGACAGGGACGGATGAGCAGTTCTTC
-	TRBV30	TRBJ2-7	TRBD1	CAWMGQKYEQYF	TGTGCCTGGATGGGACAGAAATACGAGCAGTACTTC
-	TRBV7-9	TRBJ2-3	TRBD2	CASSSLPGLAGSTDTQYF	TGTGCCAGCAGCTCACTCCCTGGGCTAGCGGGTAGCACAGATACGCAGTATTTT
few	TRBV9	TRBJ2-7	-	CASSVGMGTLDEQYF	TGTGCCAGCAGCGTAGGAATGGGGACACTGGATGAGCAGTACTTC
-	TRBV30	TRBJ1-2	-	CASPSGYNGYTF	TGTGCCTCACCGTCTGGATATAATGGCTACACCTTC
few	TRBV6-6	TRBJ1-5	TRBD1	CASSYPGQGGRDQPQHF	TGTGCCAGCAGTTATCCCGGACAGGGGGGACGAGATCAGCCCCAGCATTTT
-	TRBV20-1	TRBJ2-3	-	CSAKTHRLGDGTDTQYF	TGCAGTGCTAAAACCCATAGACTAGGTGATGGAACAGATACGCAGTATTTT
few	TRBV5-4	TRBJ2-7	TRBD2	CASSLAGSRYEQYF	TGTGCCAGCAGCCTAGCGGGGTCCCGCTACGAGCAGTACTTC